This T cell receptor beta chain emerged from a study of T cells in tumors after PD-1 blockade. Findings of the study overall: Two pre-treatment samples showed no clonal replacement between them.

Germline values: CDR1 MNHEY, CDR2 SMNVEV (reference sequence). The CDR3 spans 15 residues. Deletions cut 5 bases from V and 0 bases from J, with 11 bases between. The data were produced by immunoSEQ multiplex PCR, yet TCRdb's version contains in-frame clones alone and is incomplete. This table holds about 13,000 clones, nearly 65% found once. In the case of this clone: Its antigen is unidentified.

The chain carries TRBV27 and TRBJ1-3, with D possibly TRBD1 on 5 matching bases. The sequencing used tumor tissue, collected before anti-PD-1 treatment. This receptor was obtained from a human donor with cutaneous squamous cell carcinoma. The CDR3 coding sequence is TGTGCCAGCAGTGAAGCAGGGAGCTCTGGAAACACCATATATTTT. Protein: CASSEAGSSGNTIYF.